This T cell receptor beta chain is from a study of blood T cell repertoires in COVID-19. Whole-study context: From the United States, Italy and Spain came samples of acute and convalescent COVID-19. T cells, B-cell-depleted T cells, or PBMCs provided the cDNA or gDNA that served as material.

Authors' analysis steps: Estimates of nucleated cell counts were drawn from the amplification of reference gene primers. TCRdb keeps only in-frame clones here, not all; method: immunoSEQ multiplex PCR. The DNA gave D and trimming, while V, J and clone size come from that table. The table shows around 290,000 clones, with more than 85% occurring only once. Those enrolled in Seattle joined during active infection and were followed longitudinally afterward. Losses at the gene ends were 6 bases for V and 6 bases for J; bases not matched to a gene: 7. The CDR3 loop spans 13 amino acids. The origin of this receptor is a woman in her 30s with COVID-19, enrolled during active disease. Sequencing was carried out using peripheral blood. This chain links TRBV12-3 or TRBV12-4 with TRBJ1-1; 7 bases are a match to TRBD1. The CDR3 DNA reads TGTGCCAGCAGGACCGGGACAGTTCCTGAAGCTTTCTTT. Protein sequence: CASRTGTVPEAFF.